This T cell receptor beta chain was identified during a study of blood T cells in healthy people across ages. This clonotype appeared many times. A second PCR, run for roughly 7 to 11 cycles, used a sample-barcoded 5' primer plus a J-beta primer mix. Via MiXCR, TCRdb re-called the 5' RACE reads, giving one row per CDR3 protein. The data show 1.5 million to 2 million distinct CDR3 sequences, roughly 27% seen once. What was sequenced was blood. This TCR came from a woman younger than 45 in good health.

For the CDR3, the DNA is TGTGCCAGCAGCCAGTTCCAGGGAGGCGCCTACGAGCAGTACTTC. This codes for CASSQFQGGAYEQYF. The chain has TRBV7-2 and TRBJ2-7; weak D call: TRBD2 (6 bases). Trimming cost V 5 bases and J 2 bases, with 16 bases left between them. Germline-derived CDR1 and CDR2 are SGHTA and FQGNSA. The CDR3 length is 15 residues. The full variable domain, its missing parts supplied by reference TRBV7-2 and TRBJ2-7, is GAGVSQSPSNKVTEKGKDVELRCDPISGHTALYWYRQSLGQGLEFLIYFQGNSAPDKSGLPSDRFSAERTGGSVSTLTIQRTQQEDSAVYLCASSQFQGGAYEQYFGPGTRLTVT.